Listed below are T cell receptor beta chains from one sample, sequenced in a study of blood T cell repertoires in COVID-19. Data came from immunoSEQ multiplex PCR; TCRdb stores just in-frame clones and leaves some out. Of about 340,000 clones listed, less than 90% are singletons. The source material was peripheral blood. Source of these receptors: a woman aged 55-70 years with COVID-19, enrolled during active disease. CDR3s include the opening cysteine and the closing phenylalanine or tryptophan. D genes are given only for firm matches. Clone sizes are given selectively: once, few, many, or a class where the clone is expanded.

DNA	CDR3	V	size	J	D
TGTGCCAGAAGCTACAGGGGAAGGAGCAATCAGCCCCAGCATTTT	CARSYRGRSNQPQHF	TRBV5-3	.	TRBJ1-5	TRBD1
TGTGCCAGCAGCTCTAGCGTTTACCCTTCCTACGAGCAGTACTTC	CASSSSVYPSYEQYF	TRBV7-2	.	TRBJ2-7	.
TGTGCCAGCAGCTTGTGGGGCGTAAATGAAAAACTGTTTTTT	CASSLWGVNEKLFF	TRBV14	.	TRBJ1-4	.
TGTGCCAGCAGTGAAGCAGGGACTAGCGGCTCCTACGAGCAGTACTTC	CASSEAGTSGSYEQYF	TRBV25-1	.	TRBJ2-7	TRBD2
TGTGCCACCAGTGATTCCTGGGGGGTCGCAGATACGCAGTATTTT	CATSDSWGVADTQYF	TRBV24-1	.	TRBJ2-3	.
TGTGCCAGCAGCAAGCCCGAATTGGGCCTAGCGGGGGGGCCTACCGTCCTCCAAGAGACCCAGTACTTC	CASSKPELGLAGGPTVLQETQYF	TRBV21-1	.	TRBJ2-5	.
TGTGCCAGCAGCGCTAGTGGGGGGGGACCCAATGAGCAGTTCTTC	CASSASGGGPNEQFF	TRBV9	once	TRBJ2-1	TRBD2
TGTGCCATCAGTGTAGACAGGGATGGCTACACCTTC	CAISVDRDGYTF	TRBV10-3	.	TRBJ1-2	TRBD1
TGTGCCAGCAGCTTGAATTTTTGGACTAGCACAGATACGCAGTATTTT	CASSLNFWTSTDTQYF	TRBV5-5	.	TRBJ2-3	.
TGTGCTAGTGGGCGGGGGACTCAAGAGACCCAGTACTTC	CASGRGTQETQYF	TRBV12-5	.	TRBJ2-5	TRBD2
TGTGCCAGCAGCAGGGGACTAGCGTTCTCCTACAATGAGCAGTTCTTC	CASSRGLAFSYNEQFF	TRBV7-6	.	TRBJ2-1	TRBD2
TGTGCCAGCAGTTACGGTGGCGGGGGATACGAGCAGTACTTC	CASSYGGGGYEQYF	TRBV6-5	once	TRBJ2-7	TRBD2
TGTGCCAGCAGCCCACAGGGAAATCAGCCCCAGCATTTT	CASSPQGNQPQHF	TRBV7-3	.	TRBJ1-5	.
TGTGCCAGCGGATCCGGGACAGGGCGTCAGCCCCAGCATTTT	CASGSGTGRQPQHF	TRBV27	.	TRBJ1-5	TRBD1
TGTGCCAGCAGGCGGACACTTTTCACTGAAGCTTTCTTT	CASRRTLFTEAFF	TRBV6-6	.	TRBJ1-1	.
TGCGCCAGCAGTGGCGGGGGTCCGAGGACCGGGGAGCTGTTTTTT	CASSGGGPRTGELFF	TRBV10-1	.	TRBJ2-2	TRBD2
TGTGCCAGCAGCGCAAGACTAGCGGGGTATATTGAGCAGTTCTTC	CASSARLAGYIEQFF	TRBV9	once	TRBJ2-1	TRBD2
TGCGCCAGCAGCTTTGGCAAACAATATGGCTACACCTTC	CASSFGKQYGYTF	TRBV5-1	once	TRBJ1-2	.
TGTGCCAGCAGTTCCCCGGAGGGTGGCCACGAGCAGTACTTC	CASSSPEGGHEQYF	TRBV27	.	TRBJ2-7	.
TGTGCCAGCAGCCACAATACATTGAACACTGAAGCTTTCTTT	CASSHNTLNTEAFF	TRBV7-9	.	TRBJ1-1	.
TGTGCCAGCAGCTTAATCCAGGCCACCGGGGAGCTGTTTTTT	CASSLIQATGELFF	TRBV7-2	.	TRBJ2-2	.
TGTGCCAGCAGCCTGGGACTAGCGGAGATCACAGATACGCAGTATTTT	CASSLGLAEITDTQYF	TRBV5-8	once	TRBJ2-3	TRBD2
TGTGCCAGCAGCCGCCGACAGGTTAACTATGGCTACACCTTC	CASSRRQVNYGYTF	TRBV21-1	.	TRBJ1-2	.
TGTGCCAGCAGCTGGGGACAAAATTCACCCCTCCACTTT	CASSWGQNSPLHF	TRBV13	.	TRBJ1-6	.
TGTGCCAGCAGTTTCACCTGGGCTCGGAAAAGAACAGATACGCAGTATTTT	CASSFTWARKRTDTQYF	TRBV6-2/TRBV6-3	.	TRBJ2-3	.
TGTGCCAGCAGCTTAATAGGGGGGGCAGAGACCCAGTACTTC	CASSLIGGAETQYF	TRBV7-3	.	TRBJ2-5	.
TGTGCCAGCTCACCCCCAAGCTTTAGCGGGGGGAGCACAGATACGCAGTATTTT	CASSPPSFSGGSTDTQYF	TRBV18	.	TRBJ2-3	TRBD2
TGTGCCAGCAGCCCCAGGGCTAGCTCTGGGGCCAACGTCCTGACTTTC	CASSPRASSGANVLTF	TRBV7-8	.	TRBJ2-6	.
TGTGCCAGCAGCCAAGAATGGAAGGGGTCGAATCAGCCCCAGCATTTT	CASSQEWKGSNQPQHF	TRBV3-1/TRBV3-2	once	TRBJ1-5	.
TGCAGCGTCCCGACTAGCGGGGGTACAGAGACCCAGTACTTC	CSVPTSGGTETQYF	TRBV29-1	.	TRBJ2-5	TRBD2
TGTGCCAGCACCCCGGGGGCGGGGGGCCAAGAGACCCAGTACTTC	CASTPGAGGQETQYF	TRBV7-6	few	TRBJ2-5	TRBD2
TGTGCCAGTAGTATCCATACAGTCTCTGGAAACACCATATATTTT	CASSIHTVSGNTIYF	TRBV19	.	TRBJ1-3	.
TGTGCCAGCAGCCAACTAGGGGGCGCGGGAGAGACCCAGTACTTC	CASSQLGGAGETQYF	TRBV7-9	many	TRBJ2-5	TRBD1
TGTGCTAGCACTGAGGCAGGCGCCCGGGGGACTGAAGCTTTCTTT	CASTEAGARGTEAFF	TRBV12-5	once	TRBJ1-1	.
TGTGCCAGCAGCTTCGGGACAGGTTCCTACGAGCAGTACTTC	CASSFGTGSYEQYF	TRBV5-4	.	TRBJ2-7	TRBD1
TGTGCCAGCAGCTTAAACAGGGGCGATGAAAAACTGTTTTTT	CASSLNRGDEKLFF	TRBV7-3	.	TRBJ1-4	TRBD1
TGCGCCAGCAGCTTGGACCTGGCGGGGGGAACAGATACGCAGTATTTT	CASSLDLAGGTDTQYF	TRBV5-1	.	TRBJ2-3	TRBD2
TGTGCCAGCAGCTTAGGGACGCAGGGGAACACTGAAGCTTTCTTT	CASSLGTQGNTEAFF	TRBV7-8	once	TRBJ1-1	.
TGTGCCAGTACAGACAGGGGGATCTACAATGAGCAGTTCTTC	CASTDRGIYNEQFF	TRBV19	.	TRBJ2-1	TRBD1
TGTGCCAGTAGTCGACAGAATAATGAAAAACTGTTTTTT	CASSRQNNEKLFF	TRBV19	.	TRBJ1-4	.
TGTGCCAGCAGTTTACAGGGTTACGAAAAACTGTTTTTT	CASSLQGYEKLFF	TRBV28	once	TRBJ1-4	.
TGCAGTGCTAGTCGCGGACAGGGTAGTAAAGTAGCTTTCTTT	CSASRGQGSKVAFF	TRBV20-1	.	TRBJ1-1	TRBD1
TGTGCCAGCAGCTTAGGGACAAGCACAGATACGCAGTATTTT	CASSLGTSTDTQYF	TRBV7-9	.	TRBJ2-3	.
TGTGCCAGCAGCTTAATGGCGGGGGGCGTCAATGAGCAGTTCTTC	CASSLMAGGVNEQFF	TRBV7-3	.	TRBJ2-1	TRBD2
TGTGCCAGCAGCAAAAGTCAGGGGGACGGCTACACCTTC	CASSKSQGDGYTF	TRBV21-1	.	TRBJ1-2	.
TGTGCCAGCACCTCACTAGCTTCTCGTGGCTACACCTTC	CASTSLASRGYTF	TRBV14	.	TRBJ1-2	.
TGTGCCAGCAGTGAGCGGACTAGTCCCCACGAGCAGTACTTC	CASSERTSPHEQYF	TRBV2	.	TRBJ2-7	TRBD2
TGTGCCAGCAGCTTACGACAGGGGGGACACGAGCAGTACTTC	CASSLRQGGHEQYF	TRBV7-2	.	TRBJ2-7	TRBD1
TGTGCCAGCAGCTTCAGACTGAACACCGGGGAGCTGTTTTTT	CASSFRLNTGELFF	TRBV11-3	.	TRBJ2-2	.
TGTGCCAGCAGTTTTTTGTCCGTGAGCTCCTACAATGAGCAGTTCTTC	CASSFLSVSSYNEQFF	TRBV6-2/TRBV6-3	.	TRBJ2-1	.
TGCGCCAGCAGCTTGATGACAGGGGGCGCGGACACTGAAGCTTTCTTT	CASSLMTGGADTEAFF	TRBV5-1	once	TRBJ1-1	TRBD1
TGTGCCAGCAGTGAAGTTCGGACTGGAAGTGAAAAACTGTTTTTT	CASSEVRTGSEKLFF	TRBV6-1	.	TRBJ1-4	.
TGTGCCTGGAGTCCACCCAGGGGCAGCGGCTATGGCTACACCTTC	CAWSPPRGSGYGYTF	TRBV30	.	TRBJ1-2	.